This TCR beta chain is drawn from a study of control samples from healthy donors and cancer patients. Method: immunoSEQ multiplex PCR; TCRdb's copy keeps in-frame clones and lacks some. The top ten hold approximately 1.5% of the sample, which has 150,000 to 200,000 clones, approximately 90% seen once. The germline V gene encodes CDR1 SGDLS and CDR2 YYNGEE. The CDR3 spans 14 residues. Trimming stripped 3 bases from V and 8 bases from J, with 17 bases between. Specimen: blood. J is TRBJ1-1 and V is TRBV9; D not resolved. This sequence originates from a man aged 25 to 45 in good health. CDR3 region: CASSETAIVSEAFF. The DNA for the CDR3 is TGTGCCAGCAGCGAAACGGCAATCGTATCCGAAGCTTTCTTT.